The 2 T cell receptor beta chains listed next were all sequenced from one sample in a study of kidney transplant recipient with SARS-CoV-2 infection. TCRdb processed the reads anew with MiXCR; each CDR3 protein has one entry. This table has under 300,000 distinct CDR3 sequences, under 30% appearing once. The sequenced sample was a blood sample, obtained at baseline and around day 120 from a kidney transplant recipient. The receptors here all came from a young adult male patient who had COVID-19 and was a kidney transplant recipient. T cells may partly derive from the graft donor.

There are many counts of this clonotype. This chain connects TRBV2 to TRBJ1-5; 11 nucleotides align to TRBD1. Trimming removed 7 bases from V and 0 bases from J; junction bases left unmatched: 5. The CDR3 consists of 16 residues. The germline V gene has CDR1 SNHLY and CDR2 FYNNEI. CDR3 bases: TGTGCCAGCACCCGGACAGGGGGCTTTAGCAATCAGCCCCAGCATTTT. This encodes CASTRTGGFSNQPQHF.

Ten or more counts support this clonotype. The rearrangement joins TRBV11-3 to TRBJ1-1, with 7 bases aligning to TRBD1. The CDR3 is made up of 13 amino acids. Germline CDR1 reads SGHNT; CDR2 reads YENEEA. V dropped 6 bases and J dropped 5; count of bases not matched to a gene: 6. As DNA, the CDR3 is TGTGCCAGCAGTTATACAGGGGCAACTGAAGCTTTCTTT. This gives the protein CASSYTGATEAFF. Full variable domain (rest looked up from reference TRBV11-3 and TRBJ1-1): EAGVVQSPRYKIIEKKQPVAFWCNPISGHNTLYWYLQNLGQGPELLIRYENEEAVDDSQLPKDRFSAERLKGVDSTLKIQPAELGDSAVYLCASSYTGATEAFFGQGTRLTVV.